This T cell receptor beta chain was sequenced during a study of T cell repertoires in cytomegalovirus infection. CDR3 length: 16 amino acids. Germline values: CDR1 SEHNR, CDR2 FQNEAQ (reference sequence). The V gene end was trimmed by 5 bases and the J gene end by 6 bases; junction bases not matched to a gene: 12. MiXCR, run by TCRdb on the reads, gives a single entry per CDR3 protein. The table has about 920,000 distinct CDR3 sequences, roughly 30% seen once. Points on this clonotype: Its matching antigen is unknown.

Study results and caveats: The ex vivo response showed dominance by HLA-C-restricted CMV-specific TCR beta clonotypes.

This receptor was obtained from a human donor in good health (CMV status not recorded). Some clones in this sample may be carry-over from other donors' samples. The starting material was cultured CD8+ T cells from PBMCs, obtained from culture after CMV antigen stimulation. The chain joins TRBV7-9 to TRBJ2-5; 10 bases agree with TRBD2. DNA of the CDR3: TGTGCCAGCAGCCCACTAGGGACTAGCGACGCGAAGACCCAGTACTTC. As protein: CASSPLGTSDAKTQYF.